The entry below gives a single TCR beta chain sequence along with its context. Germline V gives CDR1 GTSNPN, CDR2 SVGIG (reference sequence). The CDR3 runs 13 residues. Trimming removed 0 bases at V and 10 bases at J, with 10 bases between. This sample was taken from a study of blood T cell repertoires in COVID-19. Only in-frame clones appear in the TCRdb table, and some are missing; sequencing was by immunoSEQ multiplex PCR. In the table there are around 270,000 clones, 80% to 85% of which are singletons. This sequence joins TRBV30 and TRBJ1-6; weak D call: TRBD1 (6 bases). The TCR originated in a person aged 65-85 years with COVID-19, enrolled during active disease. The sequencing input was peripheral blood. CDR3 nucleotide sequence: TGTGCCTGGAGTGTGGCAGGGGACTCACCCCTCCACTTT. It is translated as CAWSVAGDSPLHF.